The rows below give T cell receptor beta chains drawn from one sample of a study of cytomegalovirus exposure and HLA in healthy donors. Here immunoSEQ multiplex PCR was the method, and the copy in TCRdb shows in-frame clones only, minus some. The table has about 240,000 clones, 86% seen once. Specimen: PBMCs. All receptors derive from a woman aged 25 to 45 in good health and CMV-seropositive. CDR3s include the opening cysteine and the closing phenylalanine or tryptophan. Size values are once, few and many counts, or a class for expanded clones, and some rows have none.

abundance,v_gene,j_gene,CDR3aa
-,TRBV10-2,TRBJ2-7,CASRSGETYEQYF
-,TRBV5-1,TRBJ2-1,CASLAERSSYNEQFF
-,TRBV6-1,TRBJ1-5,CASSETGGNLQPQHF
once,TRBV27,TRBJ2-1,CASKSGRASEFF
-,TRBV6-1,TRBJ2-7,CASSEGGRGYEQYF
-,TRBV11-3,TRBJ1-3,CASAKVRGSSGNTIYF
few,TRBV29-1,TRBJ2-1,CSVGGAGGSSYNEQFF
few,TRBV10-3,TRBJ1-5,CAIRDREDNQPQHF
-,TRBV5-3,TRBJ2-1,CARSRDSTYNEQFF
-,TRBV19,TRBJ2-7,CASSMSPAGGWDEQYF
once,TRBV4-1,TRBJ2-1,CASSQEVRVEEQFF
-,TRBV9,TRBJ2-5,CASSVDTGGHETQYF
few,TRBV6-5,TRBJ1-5,CASRRLLSNQPQHF
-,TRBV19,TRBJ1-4,CASRPNTATNEKLFF
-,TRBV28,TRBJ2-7,CASSPGQYGEQYF
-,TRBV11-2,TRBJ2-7,CASSLDSAYEQYF
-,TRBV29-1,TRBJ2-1,CSVAKGSYNEQFF
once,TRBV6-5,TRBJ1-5,CASSSHRGNQPQHF
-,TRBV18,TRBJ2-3,CASSPSASGRSRTDTQYF
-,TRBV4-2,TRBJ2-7,CASSPIISRRALYEQYF
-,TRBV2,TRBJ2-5,CASSGLGRIQETQYF
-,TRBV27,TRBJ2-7,CASSAGVGASEQYF
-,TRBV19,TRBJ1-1,CASSTWTGAEAFF
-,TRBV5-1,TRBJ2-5,CASRAEETQYF
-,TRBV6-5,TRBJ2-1,CASSYSQASPQDEQFF
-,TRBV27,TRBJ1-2,CASSEVGQMVYGYTF
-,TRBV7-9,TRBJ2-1,CASSSLAPRYNEQFF
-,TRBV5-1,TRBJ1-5,CASSAGTGGNQPQHF
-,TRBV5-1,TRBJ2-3,CASRPGSSTDTQYF
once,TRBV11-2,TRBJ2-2,CASSLELVGAHVGELFF
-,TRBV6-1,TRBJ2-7,CASSEVSHEGLVSYEQYF
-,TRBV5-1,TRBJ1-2,CASRPGQGEGYTF
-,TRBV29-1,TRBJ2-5,CSVVSQGETQYF
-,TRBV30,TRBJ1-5,CAWSVSAAGEGPQHF
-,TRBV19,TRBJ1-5,CASSIVPGAVDQPQHF
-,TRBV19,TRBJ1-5,CASSATGVRQPQHF
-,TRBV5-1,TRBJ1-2,CASRETGDYGYTF
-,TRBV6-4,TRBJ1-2,CASSDSTQGVGGYTF
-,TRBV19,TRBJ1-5,CASSTGQTSNQPQHF
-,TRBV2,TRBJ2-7,CASRPPRDRLYEQYF
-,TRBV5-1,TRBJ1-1,CASSLGAGWPNTEAFF
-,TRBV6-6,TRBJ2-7,CASSTIGQLSYEQYF
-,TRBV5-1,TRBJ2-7,CASSLGIFPGYEQYF
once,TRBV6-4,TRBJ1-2,CASRGGENPFCYGYTF
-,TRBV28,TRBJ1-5,CASSPTGQVVVQPQHF
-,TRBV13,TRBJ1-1,CASSPSWGGLNTEAFF
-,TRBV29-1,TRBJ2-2,CSVAGGPSSGELFF
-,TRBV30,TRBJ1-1,CAWSVTSTGAAFF
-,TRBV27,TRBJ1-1,CASRVWTGRGTEAFF
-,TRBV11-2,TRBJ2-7,CASSLGLGYEQYF
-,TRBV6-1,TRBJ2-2,CATAGTGDTGELFF
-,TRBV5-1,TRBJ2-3,CASGLAGVDTQYF
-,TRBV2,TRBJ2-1,CASSESPWGREMRNEQFF
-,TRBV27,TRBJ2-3,CASSLLGAGSSTDTQYF
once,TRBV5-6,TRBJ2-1,CASSLALAGVGQFF
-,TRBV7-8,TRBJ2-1,CASSFGLETVEQFF
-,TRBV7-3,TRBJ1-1,CASSFEMNTEAFF
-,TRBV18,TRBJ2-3,CASSPTRSDTDTQYF
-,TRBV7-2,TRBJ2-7,CASSSLGLAESEQYF
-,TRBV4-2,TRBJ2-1,CASSQGPSGNTGNEQFF